One TCR beta chain is described in this entry. Its antigen is not identified. TCR templates numbering 90,000 to 100,000 were assayed per sample. The protocol was immunoSEQ multiplex PCR, while the TCRdb copy is restricted to in-frame clones and leaves out a portion. The profile covers tens of thousands of clones, with 79% appearing a single time and roughly 0.4% taken by the ten largest. This entry belongs to a study of siplizumab effects on memory and regulatory T cells. General study points: Siplizumab significantly decreased alloreactive sequences from unstimulated CD4+ memory cells. The suppressive capacity of proliferating Tregs from siplizumab cultures remained unconfirmed. The diversity of naive T cells seemed greater than that of memory cells, and their alloresponse contribution seemed major.

Trimming cost V 5 bases and J 2 bases, with 10 bases left between them. The CDR3 is made up of 13 amino acids. The germline V gene encodes CDR1 SGHNT and CDR2 YYREEE (reference sequence). The TCR was taken from a human donor in good health. Sequenced material: memory CD4+ T cells sorted from blood. The J gene is TRBJ1-1, the V gene TRBV5-4; maybe TRBD1 (5 bases). Written as DNA, the CDR3 is TGTGCCAGCAGTTCCCGGGACAACACTGAAGCTTTCTTT. This gives the protein CASSSRDNTEAFF.